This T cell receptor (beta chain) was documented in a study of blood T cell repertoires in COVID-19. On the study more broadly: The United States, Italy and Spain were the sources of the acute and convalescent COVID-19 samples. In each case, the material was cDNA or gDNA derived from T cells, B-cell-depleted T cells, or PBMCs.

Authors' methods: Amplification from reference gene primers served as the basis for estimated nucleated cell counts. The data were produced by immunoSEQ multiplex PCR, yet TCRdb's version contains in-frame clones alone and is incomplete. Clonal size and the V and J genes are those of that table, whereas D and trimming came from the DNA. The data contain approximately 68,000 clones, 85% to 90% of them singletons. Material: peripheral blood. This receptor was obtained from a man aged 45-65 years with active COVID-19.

The CDR3 sequence is CASSGSPGTGGPNYGYTF. CDR3 sequence (DNA): TGTGCCAGCAGTGGATCACCCGGGACAGGGGGCCCCAACTATGGCTACACCTTC. The chain couples TRBV28 to TRBJ1-2, with TRBD1 identical over 12 bases. Germline CDR1 is MDHEN and CDR2 is SYDVKM. V lost 5 bases and J lost 2; bases outside the gene matches: 12. The CDR3 covers 18 residues.